This record looks at one TCR beta chain sequence and its context. This sample is drawn from a study of cytomegalovirus exposure and HLA in healthy donors. Primers: 60 Vbeta forward and 13 Jbeta reverse. Clones were sequenced by immunoSEQ multiplex PCR, and TCRdb holds only the in-frame ones, with some missing. The data contain around 220,000 clones, 60% to 85% of them singletons. This CDR3 has 14 amino acids. The ends lost 0 bases at V and 1 base at J; junction bases unmatched: 0. CDR1 is SGDLS, CDR2 YYNGEE, per germline. This chain links TRBV9 with TRBJ1-1, with 7 bases identical to TRBD1. The receptor was isolated from a man aged 40-50 years in good health and CMV-seronegative. The sequenced sample consisted of PBMCs. The CDR3 spells CASSVGDRNTEAFF. CDR3 DNA: TGTGCCAGCAGCGTAGGGGACAGGAACACTGAAGCTTTCTTT.